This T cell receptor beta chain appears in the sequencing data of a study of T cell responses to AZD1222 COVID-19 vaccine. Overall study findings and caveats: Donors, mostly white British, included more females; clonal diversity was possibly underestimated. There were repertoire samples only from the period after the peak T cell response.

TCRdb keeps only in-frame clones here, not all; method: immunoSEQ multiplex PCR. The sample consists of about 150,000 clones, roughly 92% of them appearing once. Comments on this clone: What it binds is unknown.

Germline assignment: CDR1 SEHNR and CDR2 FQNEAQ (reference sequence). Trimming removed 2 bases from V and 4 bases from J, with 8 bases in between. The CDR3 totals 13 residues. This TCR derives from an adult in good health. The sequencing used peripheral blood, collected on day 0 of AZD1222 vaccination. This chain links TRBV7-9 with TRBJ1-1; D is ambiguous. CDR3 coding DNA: TGTGCCAGCAGCTTAAGTTATCCCACTGAAGCTTTCTTT. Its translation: CASSLSYPTEAFF.